This T cell receptor (beta chain) was sequenced in a study of beta chain features in type 1 diabetes. Background on the study: Regarding age, gender and cell yields, patients proved similar to healthy donors.

Of the isolated RNA, all was reverse transcribed, and so the sequenced material was expressed TCRB transcripts. Sequencing used immunoSEQ multiplex PCR; TCRdb keeps in-frame clones, though not all of them. The repertoire consists of 640,000 or so clones, with roughly 12% occurring once and the leading ten covering approximately 0.021%. As regards this clone: The antigen is unknown.

CD4+ cells of the naive, central memory, regulatory and stem cell-like memory types were sorted via CD45RO/CCR7/CD25/CD127/CD95/CD27. In all sorted populations, purity surpassed 95%. Study-level results: Any HLA-type effect on TCRB rearrangement remained unresolved here. All four CD4+ subsets of Type 1 diabetes patients contained TCRB CDR3s that were moderately but significantly shorter.

The source material was naive CD4+ T cells from blood. This TCR derives from a young man with type 1 diabetes.

The CDR3 loop reads CASSLAGLSTDTQYF. The CDR3 DNA sequence: TGTGCCAGCAGCTTAGCGGGCCTCAGCACAGATACGCAGTATTTT. The chain employs TRBV7-2 and TRBJ2-3; D not certain. Germline CDR1 and CDR2: SGHTA and FQGNSA. Trimming stripped 0 bases from V and 0 bases from J, with 7 bases between. This CDR3 has 15 residues.